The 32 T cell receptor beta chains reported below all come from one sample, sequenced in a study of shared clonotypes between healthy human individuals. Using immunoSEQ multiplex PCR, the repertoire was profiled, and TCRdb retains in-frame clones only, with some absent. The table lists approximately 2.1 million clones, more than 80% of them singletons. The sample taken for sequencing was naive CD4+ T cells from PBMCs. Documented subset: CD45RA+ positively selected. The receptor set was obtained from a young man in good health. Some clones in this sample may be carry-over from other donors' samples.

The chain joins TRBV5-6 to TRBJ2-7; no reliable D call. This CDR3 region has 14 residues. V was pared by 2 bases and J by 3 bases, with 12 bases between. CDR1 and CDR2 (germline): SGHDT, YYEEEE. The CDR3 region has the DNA TGTGCCAGCAGCTTCCCACGGATCCGCTACGAGCAGTACTTC. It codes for CASSFPRIRYEQYF.

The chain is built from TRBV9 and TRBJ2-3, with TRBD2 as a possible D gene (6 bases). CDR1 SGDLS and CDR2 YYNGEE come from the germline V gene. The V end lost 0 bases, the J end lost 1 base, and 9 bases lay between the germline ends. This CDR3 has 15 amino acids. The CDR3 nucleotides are TGTGCCAGCAGCGTAGGCTCTAGCGGCACAGATACGCAGTATTTT. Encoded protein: CASSVGSSGTDTQYF.

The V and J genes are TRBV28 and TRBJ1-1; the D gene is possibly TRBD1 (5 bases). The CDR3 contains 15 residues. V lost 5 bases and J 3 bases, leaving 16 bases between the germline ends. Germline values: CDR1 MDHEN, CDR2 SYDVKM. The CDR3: CASSTYRGRHTEAFF. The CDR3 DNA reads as TGTGCCAGCAGTACTTATAGGGGAAGGCACACTGAAGCTTTCTTT.

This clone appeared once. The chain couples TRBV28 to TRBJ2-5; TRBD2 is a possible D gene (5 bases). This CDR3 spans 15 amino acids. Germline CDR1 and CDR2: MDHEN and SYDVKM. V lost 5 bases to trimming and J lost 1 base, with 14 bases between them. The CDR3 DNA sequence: TGTGCCAGCAGTGCCCTCGGGATGCCCCAAGAGACCCAGTACTTC. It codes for CASSALGMPQETQYF. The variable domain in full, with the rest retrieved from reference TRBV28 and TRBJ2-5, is DVKVTQSSRYLVKRTGEKVFLECVQDMDHENMFWYRQDPGLGLRLIYFSYDVKMKEKGDIPEGYSVSREKKERFSLILESASTNQTSMYLCASSALGMPQETQYFGPGTRLLVL.

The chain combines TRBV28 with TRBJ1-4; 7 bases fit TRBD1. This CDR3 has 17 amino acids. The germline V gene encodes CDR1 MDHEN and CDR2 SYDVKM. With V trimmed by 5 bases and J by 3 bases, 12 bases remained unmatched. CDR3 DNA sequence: TGTGCCAGCAGTACCATGAGATCGACAGGGCCTAATGAAAAACTGTTTTTT. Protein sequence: CASSTMRSTGPNEKLFF. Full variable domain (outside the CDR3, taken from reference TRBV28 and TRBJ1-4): DVKVTQSSRYLVKRTGEKVFLECVQDMDHENMFWYRQDPGLGLRLIYFSYDVKMKEKGDIPEGYSVSREKKERFSLILESASTNQTSMYLCASSTMRSTGPNEKLFFGSGTQLSVL.

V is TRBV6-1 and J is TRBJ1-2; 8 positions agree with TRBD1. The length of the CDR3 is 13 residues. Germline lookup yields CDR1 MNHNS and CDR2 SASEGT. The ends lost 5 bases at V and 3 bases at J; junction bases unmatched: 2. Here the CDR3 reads CASSTQGDYGYTF. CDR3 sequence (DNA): TGTGCCAGCAGTACACAGGGGGACTATGGCTACACCTTC.

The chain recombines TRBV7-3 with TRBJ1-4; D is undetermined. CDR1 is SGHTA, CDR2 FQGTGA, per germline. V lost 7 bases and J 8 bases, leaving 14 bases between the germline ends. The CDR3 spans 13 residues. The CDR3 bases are TGTGCCAGCATAGGTGAGCTGGTCGAAAAACTGTTTTTT. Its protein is CASIGELVEKLFF.

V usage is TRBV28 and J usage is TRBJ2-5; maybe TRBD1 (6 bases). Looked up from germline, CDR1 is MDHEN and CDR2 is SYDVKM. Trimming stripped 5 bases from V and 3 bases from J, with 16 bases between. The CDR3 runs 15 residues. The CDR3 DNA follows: TGTGCCAGCAGTACCCCTGCAGGGGTGGAAGAGACCCAGTACTTC. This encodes CASSTPAGVEETQYF.

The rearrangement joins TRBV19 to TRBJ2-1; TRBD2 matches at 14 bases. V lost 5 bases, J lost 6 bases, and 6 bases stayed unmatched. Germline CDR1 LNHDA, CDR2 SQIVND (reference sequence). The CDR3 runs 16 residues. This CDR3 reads CASSLTSGRAGNEQFF. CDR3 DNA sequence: TGTGCCAGTAGTCTGACTAGCGGGAGGGCCGGCAATGAGCAGTTCTTC.

The CDR3 DNA follows: TGTGCCAGCAGCTTAGGGACAGGGGACTATGGCTACACCTTC. Translating it yields CASSLGTGDYGYTF. V gene TRBV7-6 combines with J gene TRBJ1-2; 9 bases map to TRBD1. J lost 3 bases, V lost 1 base, and 0 bases had no gene match. Germline lookup yields CDR1 SGHVS and CDR2 FNYEAQ. The CDR3 is 14 residues long.

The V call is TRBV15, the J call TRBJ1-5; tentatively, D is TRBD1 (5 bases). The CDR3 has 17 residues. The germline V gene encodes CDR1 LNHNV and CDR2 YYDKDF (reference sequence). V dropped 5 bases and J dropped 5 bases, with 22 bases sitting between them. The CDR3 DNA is TGTGCCACCAGCCAGAAAGGGCAGGGCCGACGAGATCAGCCCCAGCATTTT. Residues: CATSQKGQGRRDQPQHF.

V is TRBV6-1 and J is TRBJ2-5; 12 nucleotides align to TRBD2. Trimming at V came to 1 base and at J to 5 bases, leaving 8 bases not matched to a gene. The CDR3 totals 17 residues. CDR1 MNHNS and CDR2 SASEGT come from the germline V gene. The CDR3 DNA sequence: TGTGCCAGCAGTGAAGGAGTGACTAGCGGGAGTCGCGAGACCCAGTACTTC. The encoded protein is CASSEGVTSGSRETQYF.

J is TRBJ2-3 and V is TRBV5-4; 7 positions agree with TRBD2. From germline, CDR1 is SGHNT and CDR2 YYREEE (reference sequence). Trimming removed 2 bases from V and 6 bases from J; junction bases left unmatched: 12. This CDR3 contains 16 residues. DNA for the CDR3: TGTGCCAGCAGCTTCAACGGACTAGTGAAGGGGGATACGCAGTATTTT. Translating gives CASSFNGLVKGDTQYF.

In DNA form, the CDR3 reads TGCGCCAGCAGCTCCGGGACAGGGAGAGACACCATATATTTT. Amino acids: CASSSGTGRDTIYF. The V call is TRBV5-1, the J call TRBJ1-3; TRBD1 aligns across 9 bases. Trimming removed 3 bases from V and 8 bases from J; junction bases left unmatched: 6. Per germline, CDR1 SGHRS and CDR2 YFSETQ. This CDR3 spans 14 amino acids.

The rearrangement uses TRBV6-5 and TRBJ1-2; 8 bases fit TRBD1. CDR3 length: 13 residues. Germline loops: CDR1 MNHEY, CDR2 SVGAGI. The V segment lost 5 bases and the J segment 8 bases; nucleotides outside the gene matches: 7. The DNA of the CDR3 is TGTGCCAGCAGTCAGGGACAGGCTCCCGGCTACACCTTC. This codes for CASSQGQAPGYTF.

The CDR3 protein is CASSPPRAGQHTEAFF. Here the CDR3 DNA reads TGTGCCAGCAGCCCCCCCCGGGCCGGCCAACACACTGAAGCTTTCTTT. This chain joins TRBV7-9 and TRBJ1-1; D uncertain. This CDR3 is built from 16 residues. CDR1 SEHNR and CDR2 FQNEAQ come from the germline V gene (reference sequence). V gave up 5 bases and J gave up 3 bases, with 19 bases separating them.

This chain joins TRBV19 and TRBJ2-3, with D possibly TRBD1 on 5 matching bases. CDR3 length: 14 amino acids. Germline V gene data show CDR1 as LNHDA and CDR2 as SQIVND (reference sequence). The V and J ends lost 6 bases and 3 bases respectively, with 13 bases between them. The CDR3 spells CASRSGYSTDTQYF. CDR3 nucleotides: TGTGCCAGTAGATCAGGGTATTCGACAGATACGCAGTATTTT. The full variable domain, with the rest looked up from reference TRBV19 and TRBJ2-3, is DGGITQSPKYLFRKEGQNVTLSCEQNLNHDAMYWYRQDPGQGLRLIYYSQIVNDFQKGDIAEGYSVSREKKESFPLTVTSAQKNPTAFYLCASRSGYSTDTQYFGPGTRLTVL.

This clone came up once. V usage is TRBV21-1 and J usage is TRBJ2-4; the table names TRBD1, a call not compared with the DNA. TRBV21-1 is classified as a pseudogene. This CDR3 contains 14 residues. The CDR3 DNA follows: TGTGCCAGCAGCAGGAACAACAGAAAAAACATTCAGTACTTC. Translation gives CASSRNNRKNIQYF.

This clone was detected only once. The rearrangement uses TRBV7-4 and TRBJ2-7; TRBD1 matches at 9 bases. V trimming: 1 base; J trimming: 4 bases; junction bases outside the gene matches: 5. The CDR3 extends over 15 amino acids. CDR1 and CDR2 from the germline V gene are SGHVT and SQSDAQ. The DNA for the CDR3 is TGTGCCAGCAGCTTAGGCTGGGACAGGGAATACGAGCAGTACTTC. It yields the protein CASSLGWDREYEQYF.

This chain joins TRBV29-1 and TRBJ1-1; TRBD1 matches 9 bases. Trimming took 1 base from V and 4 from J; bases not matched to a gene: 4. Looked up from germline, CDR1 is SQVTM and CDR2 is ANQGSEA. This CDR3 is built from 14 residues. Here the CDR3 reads CSVEVWTGATEAFF. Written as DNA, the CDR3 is TGCAGCGTTGAAGTTTGGACAGGGGCCACTGAAGCTTTCTTT.

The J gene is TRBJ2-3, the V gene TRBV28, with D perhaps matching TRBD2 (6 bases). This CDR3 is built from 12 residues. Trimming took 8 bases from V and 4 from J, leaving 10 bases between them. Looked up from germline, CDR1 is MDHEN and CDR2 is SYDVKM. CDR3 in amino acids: CASLAGPDTQYF. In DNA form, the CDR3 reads TGTGCCAGCCTGGCGGGACCAGATACGCAGTATTTT.

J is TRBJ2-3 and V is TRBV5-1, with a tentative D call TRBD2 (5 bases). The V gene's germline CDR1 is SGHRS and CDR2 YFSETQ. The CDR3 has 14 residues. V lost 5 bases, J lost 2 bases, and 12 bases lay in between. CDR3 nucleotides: TGCGCCAGCAGTACGGGAACCCCCACAGATACGCAGTATTTT. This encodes CASSTGTPTDTQYF.

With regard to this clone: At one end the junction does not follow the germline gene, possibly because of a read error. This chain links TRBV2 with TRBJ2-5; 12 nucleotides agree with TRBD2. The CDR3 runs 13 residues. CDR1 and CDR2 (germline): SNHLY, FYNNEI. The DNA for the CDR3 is TGTGCCAGCAGTGCCTCTAGCGGGAGGGGAGTGAACTTC. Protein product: CASSASSGRGVNF.

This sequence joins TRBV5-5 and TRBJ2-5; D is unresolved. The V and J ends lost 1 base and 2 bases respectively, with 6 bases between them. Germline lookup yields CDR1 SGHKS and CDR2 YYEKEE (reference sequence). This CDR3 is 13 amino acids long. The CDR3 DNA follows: TGTGCCAGCAGCTTGCTCAGTCAAGAGACCCAGTACTTC. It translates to CASSLLSQETQYF.

CDR3 sequence (DNA): TGTGCCAGCAGTGGCAGAAGGGGTCTTCAGCCCCAGCATTTT. It encodes CASSGRRGLQPQHF. The rearrangement links TRBV2 to TRBJ1-5; D perhaps matches TRBD1 (5 bases). CDR1 SNHLY and CDR2 FYNNEI come from the germline V gene. Trimming left V 4 bases short and J 6 bases short, with 13 bases between. The CDR3 runs 14 residues. The variable domain in full, completed from reference TRBV2 and TRBJ1-5, reads EPEVTQTPSHQVTQMGQEVILRCVPISNHLYFYWYRQILGQKVEFLVSFYNNEISEKSEIFDDQFSVERPDGSNFTLKIRSTKLEDSAMYFCASSGRRGLQPQHFGDGTRLSIL.

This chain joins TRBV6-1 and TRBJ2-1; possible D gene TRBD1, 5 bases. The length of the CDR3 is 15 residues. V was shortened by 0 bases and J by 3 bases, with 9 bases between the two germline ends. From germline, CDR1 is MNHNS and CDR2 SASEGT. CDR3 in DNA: TGTGCCAGCAGTGAAGCCGACAGAAGCTACAATGAGCAGTTCTTC. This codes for CASSEADRSYNEQFF.

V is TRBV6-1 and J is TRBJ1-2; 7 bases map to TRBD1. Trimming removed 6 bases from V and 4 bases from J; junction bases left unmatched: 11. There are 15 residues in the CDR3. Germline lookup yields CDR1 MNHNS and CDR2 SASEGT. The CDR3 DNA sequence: TGTGCCAGCAGAAGTCCCAGGGGGGGTAGCTATGGCTACACCTTC. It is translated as CASRSPRGGSYGYTF.

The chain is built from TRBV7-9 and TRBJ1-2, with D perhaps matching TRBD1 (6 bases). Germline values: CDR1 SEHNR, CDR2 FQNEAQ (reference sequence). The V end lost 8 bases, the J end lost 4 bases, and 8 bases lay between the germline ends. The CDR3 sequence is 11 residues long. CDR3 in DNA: TGTGCCAGCGGACAGTCCTATGGCTACACCTTC. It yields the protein CASGQSYGYTF.

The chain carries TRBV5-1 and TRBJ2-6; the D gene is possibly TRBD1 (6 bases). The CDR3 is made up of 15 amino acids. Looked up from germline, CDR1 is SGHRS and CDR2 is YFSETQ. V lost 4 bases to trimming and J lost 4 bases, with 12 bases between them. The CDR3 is CASSRQDAGANVLTF. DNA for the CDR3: TGCGCCAGCAGCCGACAGGACGCCGGGGCCAACGTCCTGACTTTC.

CDR3 amino acids: CASRYRGPNYGYTF. DNA of the CDR3: TGTGCCAGCAGGTACAGGGGGCCTAACTATGGCTACACCTTC. The chain has TRBV28 and TRBJ1-2; TRBD1 matches at 9 bases. Losses at the gene ends were 6 bases for V and 0 bases for J; bases not matched to a gene: 2. Per germline, CDR1 MDHEN and CDR2 SYDVKM. This CDR3 comprises 14 residues.

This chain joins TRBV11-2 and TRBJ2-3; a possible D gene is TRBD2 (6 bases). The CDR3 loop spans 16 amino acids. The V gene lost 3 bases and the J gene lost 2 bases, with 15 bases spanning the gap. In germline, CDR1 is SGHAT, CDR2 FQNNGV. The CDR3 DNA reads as TGTGCCAGCAGCTTCCACGGGAGCTCATTCACAGATACGCAGTATTTT. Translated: CASSFHGSSFTDTQYF.

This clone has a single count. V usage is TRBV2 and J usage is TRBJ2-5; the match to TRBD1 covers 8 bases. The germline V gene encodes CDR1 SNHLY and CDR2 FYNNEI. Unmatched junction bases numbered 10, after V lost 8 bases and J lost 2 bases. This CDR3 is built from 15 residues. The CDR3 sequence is CASCFNRGLQETQYF. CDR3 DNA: TGTGCCAGCTGTTTCAACAGGGGGTTACAAGAGACCCAGTACTTC.